Presented here are 10 T cell receptor beta chains from one specimen sequenced in a study of CD4 and CD8 cells across lung adenocarcinoma regions. In TCRdb, the PCR reads were re-called with MiXCR into one record per CDR3 protein. The repertoire holds tens of thousands of distinct CDR3 sequences, with over 50% as singletons. Specimen: CD8+ T cells from the center of a lung tumor. These receptors all stem from a female donor with lung adenocarcinoma. The CD4 and CD8 labels of this study may be unreliable.

This clonotype was counted a few times. This chain joins TRBV6-5 and TRBJ2-4; TRBD2 matches at 9 bases. With 1 base clipped from V and 8 bases from J, the junction kept 6 bases outside the gene matches. Germline lookup yields CDR1 MNHEY and CDR2 SVGAGI. CDR3 length: 15 amino acids. The CDR3 DNA reads TGTGCCAGCAGTTACTGCAGCGGGAGGTTCTACATTCAGTACTTC. Protein sequence: CASSYCSGRFYIQYF.

The chain joins TRBV9 to TRBJ1-2; D might be TRBD1 (5 bases). Germline-derived CDR1 and CDR2 are SGDLS and YYNGEE. The CDR3 totals 13 residues. Trimming took 0 bases from V and 7 from J, leaving 10 bases between them. For the CDR3, the DNA is TGTGCCAGCAGCGTAGAGGGGTTCAGTGGCTACACCTTC. It encodes CASSVEGFSGYTF.

The CDR3 coding sequence is TGCGCCAGCAGCGAGGCTACGGCCACGTCCTACGAGCAGTACTTC. It encodes CASSEATATSYEQYF. The chain links TRBV10-2 to TRBJ2-7; D gene uncertain. The V end was cut by 6 bases, the J end by 1 base, with 16 bases between. Germline CDR1 reads WSHSY; CDR2 reads SAAADI. The CDR3 has 15 residues.

On this clonotype itself: Germline is not matched at one junction end, which may reflect a read error. The chain joins TRBV7-2 to TRBJ2-3, with TRBD1 as a possible D gene (5 bases). Germline-derived CDR1 and CDR2 are SGHTA and FQGNSA. The CDR3 covers 14 residues. The CDR3 reads CGGRVLVAGNTQYF. The CDR3 DNA reads TGTGGCGGCAGGGTATTGGTGGCTGGGAACACGCAGTACTTT.

The chain employs TRBV7-8 and TRBJ2-3; D ambiguous. V lost 3 bases, J lost 0 bases, and 16 bases lay in between. The germline gives CDR1 SGHVS, CDR2 FQNEAQ. The CDR3 has 17 amino acids. The CDR3 DNA reads as TGTGCCAGCAGCTTGGTCTTCTCGCGATTTAGCACAGATACGCAGTATTTT. Translated: CASSLVFSRFSTDTQYF.

The chain recombines TRBV6-1 with TRBJ2-1, with a tentative D call TRBD1 (5 bases). CDR3 length: 14 amino acids. The V and J ends lost 5 bases and 5 bases respectively, with 13 bases between them. In germline, CDR1 is MNHNS, CDR2 SASEGT. The CDR3: CASSRWIGDNEQFF. CDR3 DNA: TGTGCCAGCAGTCGATGGATAGGGGACAATGAGCAGTTCTTC.

Of note for this clonotype: One junction end does not reproduce the germline sequence, and a read error may be involved. For the CDR3, the DNA is TGTGCCAGCGGCGAGAGGGGGGGAGGCAAAAACATGCAGTACTTC. This codes for CASGERGGGKNMQYF. The V and J genes are TRBV25-1 and TRBJ2-4; the D gene is possibly TRBD2 (7 bases). In germline, CDR1 is MGHDK, CDR2 SYGVNS. This CDR3 is 15 amino acids long.

The chain links TRBV3-1 to TRBJ2-1, with 8 bases identical to TRBD1. The V segment lost 5 bases and the J segment 10 bases; nucleotides outside the gene matches: 10. The CDR3 is made up of 14 amino acids. The germline V gene has CDR1 LGHDT and CDR2 YNNKEL (reference sequence). The CDR3 here is CASSSGQGVWEQFF. The CDR3 nucleotides read TGTGCCAGCAGCAGTGGACAGGGAGTTTGGGAGCAGTTCTTC.

The sample holds one count of this clonotype. The chain employs TRBV6-1 and TRBJ2-2; D gene unclear. The last part of the DNA fits TRBJ2-3 better; the J call may be wrong. This CDR3 comprises 15 residues. CDR1 MNHNS and CDR2 SASEGT come from the germline V gene. CDR3 loop: CASSELAVSTGEQYF. The CDR3 DNA reads TGTGCCAGCAGTGAACTGGCGGTGAGCACCGGTGAGCAGTATTTT.

The J gene is TRBJ2-3, the V gene TRBV25-1; D not certain. CDR3 length equals 14 residues. V was clipped by 4 bases and J by 10 bases, with 18 bases between them. The germline CDR1 and CDR2 sequences are MGHDK and SYGVNS. CDR3 protein: CASSAATNTEAQYF. Here the CDR3 DNA reads TGTGCCAGCAGTGCCGCGACGAACACCGAGGCGCAGTATTTT.